This T cell receptor (beta chain) was retrieved from a study of regulatory T cells in long-lasting Graves disease. At least ten counts were recorded for this clonotype. Indicated time point: persistent/refractory GD, antithyroid drugs over 5 years with positive TRAb. RNA extracted from PBMCs served as the sequencing template. CDR3 regions were amplified by Arm-PCR using iRepertoire HTBI primers to build TCR beta libraries. TCRdb itself ran the multiplex PCR reads through MiXCR, one entry per CDR3 protein. The sample records over 350,000 distinct CDR3 sequences, less than 25% being singletons. CDR1 is MDHEN, CDR2 SYDVKM, per germline. V was clipped by 6 bases and J by 4 bases, with 16 bases between them. CDR3 length: 15 residues.

J is TRBJ1-5 and V is TRBV28; D might be TRBD1 (5 bases). This specimen consisted of peripheral blood mononuclear cells (PBMCs), obtained when the disease was refractory, from a patient treated with antithyroid drugs. This sequence was found in a female donor with Graves disease. The CDR3 sequence is CASSPLSGINQPQHF. The CDR3 bases are TGTGCCAGCAGCCCCCTTTCAGGGATTAATCAGCCCCAGCATTTT.